This T cell receptor beta chain appears in the sequencing data of a study of cytomegalovirus exposure and HLA in healthy donors. Trimming removed 3 bases from V and 4 bases from J, with 10 bases in between. This CDR3 has 14 amino acids. Per germline, CDR1 GTSNPN and CDR2 SVGIG (reference sequence). The PCR contained 60 Vbeta and 13 Jbeta primers. Some clones are missing from TCRdb's copy, which holds only in-frame ones; the method was immunoSEQ multiplex PCR. Here the sample spans 150,000 to 200,000 clones, around four fifths being singletons. The chain links TRBV30 to TRBJ1-6, with a tentative D call TRBD1 (5 bases). Sequencing input: PBMCs. The TCR comes from a woman in her thirties or forties in good health and CMV-seronegative. DNA for the CDR3: TGTGCCTGGAGGGAGACAGCTTATAATTCACCCCTCCACTTT. Amino acids: CAWRETAYNSPLHF.